These 14 T cell receptor beta chains were sequenced from one sample in a study of shared clonotypes between healthy human individuals. Profiled with immunoSEQ multiplex PCR; TCRdb holds only in-frame clones, not every one. The sample lists hundreds of thousands of clones; approximately 80% were seen once. Sequences were obtained from PBMCs. All receptors derive from a woman in her forties in good health. Some clones in this sample may be carry-over from other donors' samples.

The chain combines TRBV30 with TRBJ2-5; D may match TRBD1 or TRBD2 (5 bases each). Gene TRBJ2-7 matches the end of the DNA better, so the J call may be wrong. Germline loops: CDR1 GTSNPN, CDR2 SVGIG (reference sequence). This CDR3 contains 12 residues. CDR3 bases: TGTGCCTGGAATAGGGACGGCTACGAGCAGTACTTC. This codes for CAWNRDGYEQYF.

V and J are TRBV5-4 and TRBJ2-7, with 9 bases identical to TRBD2. Trimming cost V 3 bases and J 6 bases; bases outside gene matches: 4. The CDR3 length is 13 residues. The germline CDR1 and CDR2 sequences are SGHNT and YYREEE (reference sequence). The chain's CDR3 is CASSSGLAGEQYF. CDR3 coding DNA: TGTGCCAGCAGCTCGGGACTAGCAGGCGAGCAGTACTTC.

Notes on this clone: A far more abundant clone sits one base away, making this likely a read error. The chain links TRBV30 to TRBJ2-7, with 7 bases fitting TRBD1. CDR1 is GTSNPN, CDR2 SVGIG, per germline (reference sequence). The length of the CDR3 is 13 residues. The CDR3 DNA reads TGTGCCTGGAGCAGACAGGGTGCCTACGGGCAGTACTTC. It translates to CAWSRQGAYGQYF. Using reference TRBV30 and TRBJ2-7 for the parts outside the CDR3, the full variable domain is SQTIHQWPATLVQPVGSPLSLECTVEGTSNPNLYWYRQAAGRGLQLLFYSVGIGQISSEVPQNLSASRPQDRQFILSSKKLLLSDSGFYLCAWSRQGAYGQYFGPGTRLTVT.

The rearrangement links TRBV7-9 to TRBJ1-1; 9 nucleotides agree with TRBD1. Looked up from germline, CDR1 is SEHNR and CDR2 is FQNEAQ (reference sequence). The CDR3 is 14 residues long. The V gene end was trimmed by 6 bases and the J gene end by 9 bases; junction bases not matched to a gene: 11. CDR3 residues: CASSPRTGALQAFF. In nucleotides, the CDR3 is TGTGCCAGCAGTCCACGGACAGGGGCCCTTCAAGCTTTCTTT.

The gene calls are TRBV7-2 and TRBJ2-3; possible D gene TRBD2, 5 bases. The CDR3 is 15 residues long. The germline CDR1 and CDR2 sequences are SGHTA and FQGNSA. V was clipped by 3 bases and J by 3 bases, with 13 bases between them. This CDR3 reads CASSLMRVMTDTQYF. The CDR3 coding sequence is TGTGCCAGCAGCTTGATGCGGGTTATGACAGATACGCAGTATTTT.

The chain combines TRBV5-4 with TRBJ2-4, with D uncertain. Germline CDR1 and CDR2: SGHNT and YYREEE (reference sequence). The CDR3 sequence is 16 residues long. V was clipped by 3 bases and J by 0 bases, with 13 bases between them. The DNA for the CDR3 is TGTGCCAGCAGCTCTGGGGTTAGTTTAGCCAAAAACATTCAGTACTTC. This gives the protein CASSSGVSLAKNIQYF.

This clone has more than one count but fewer than ten. The chain recombines TRBV7-2 with TRBJ2-7, with D possibly matching TRBD1 (6 bases). This CDR3 contains 13 residues. Germline V CDR1 and CDR2: SGHTA, FQGNSA. Trimming removed 7 bases from V and 3 bases from J, with 13 bases in between. The CDR3 spells CASTVGGLYEQYF. In nucleotides, the CDR3 is TGTGCCAGCACCGTAGGGGGTCTCTACGAGCAGTACTTC.

This sequence joins TRBV5-1 and TRBJ2-7; 13 nucleotides agree with TRBD2. The germline gives CDR1 SGHRS, CDR2 YFSETQ. The length of the CDR3 is 17 residues. J lost 3 bases, V lost 4 bases, and 10 bases had no gene match. For the CDR3, the DNA is TGCGCCAGCAGCATGACGTATGGGACTAGCGGGAACTACGAGCAGTACTTC. Amino acids: CASSMTYGTSGNYEQYF.

Remarks on this clone: This specimen includes other DNA sequences encoding the same CDR3. V gene TRBV4-3 combines with J gene TRBJ2-1, with 10 bases lining up with TRBD2. The V gene end was trimmed by 2 bases and the J gene end by 9 bases; junction bases not matched to a gene: 4. Germline assignment: CDR1 LGHNA and CDR2 YSLEER. The length of the CDR3 is 14 residues. CDR3 DNA sequence: TGCGCCAGCAGCCAACTAGCGGGAGCTGCTGAGCAGTTCTTC. Translated, it gives CASSQLAGAAEQFF.

The rearrangement links TRBV27 to TRBJ2-1; 7 positions match TRBD1. The germline V gene encodes CDR1 MNHEY and CDR2 SMNVEV (reference sequence). This CDR3 region has 16 residues. Unmatched junction bases numbered 12, after V lost 3 bases and J lost 7 bases. CDR3 nucleotides: TGTGCCAGCAGTTTGGACAGGATCCCATCAGTGAATGAGCAGTTCTTC. Translating gives CASSLDRIPSVNEQFF.

To note about this clone: This specimen includes other DNA sequences encoding the same CDR3. For the CDR3, the DNA is TGCGCCAGCAGCTTGGGGGGACTCGAGCAGTACTTC. It is translated as CASSLGGLEQYF. This chain connects TRBV5-1 to TRBJ2-7; D is perhaps TRBD2 (6 bases). Per germline, CDR1 SGHRS and CDR2 YFSETQ. The CDR3 extends over 12 amino acids. V lost 0 bases and J 6 bases, leaving 7 bases between the germline ends.

The J gene is TRBJ2-5, the V gene TRBV15, with TRBD1 matching over 9 bases. After removal of 4 bases from V and 5 bases from J, the junction contained 11 bases not matched to a gene. CDR1 and CDR2 (germline): LNHNV, YYDKDF (reference sequence). CDR3 length: 16 amino acids. CDR3 residues: CATSTSRDRVVETQYF. The CDR3 DNA reads TGTGCCACCAGCACCTCTAGGGACAGGGTCGTCGAGACCCAGTACTTC.

This rearrangement joins TRBV21-1 to TRBJ2-7; the table's D call TRBD2 went unverified against the DNA. TRBV21-1 represents a pseudogene. The CDR3 totals 16 residues. The CDR3 protein is CASSYLGGAGRREQYF. The DNA of the CDR3 is TGTGCCAGCAGCTACCTCGGGGGAGCGGGGAGGCGGGAGCAGTACTTC.

Concerning this clone: Just one base apart from a much larger clone, this may be a read error. The V and J genes are TRBV18 and TRBJ1-3; possibly TRBD1 for D (6 bases). The germline V gene encodes CDR1 KGHSH and CDR2 LQKENI. This CDR3 comprises 18 residues. The CDR3 DNA reads as TGTGTCAGCTCACCAGCCGCCGGGACAAGCTACTCTGGAAACACCATATATTTT. As protein: CVSSPAAGTSYSGNTIYF. Full variable domain (missing parts from reference TRBV18 and TRBJ1-3): NAGVMQNPRHLVRRRGQEARLRCSPMKGHSHVYWYRQLPEEGLKFMVYLQKENIIDESGMPKERFSAEFPKEGPSILRIQQVVRGDSAAYFCVSSPAAGTSYSGNTIYFGEGSWLTVV.